The clone carrying this T cell receptor beta chain was observed a handful of times. The germline V gene encodes CDR1 PRHDT and CDR2 FYEKMQ (reference sequence). The V gene lost 7 bases and the J gene lost 5 bases, with 7 bases spanning the gap. The CDR3 length is 11 residues. The record originates from a study of blood T cells in healthy people across ages. Alongside a J-beta primer mix, a sample-barcoded 5' primer served in a second PCR lasting roughly 6 to 12 cycles. In TCRdb, the 5' RACE reads were re-called with MiXCR into one record per CDR3 protein. The sample yields about 930,000 distinct CDR3 sequences, about 29% seen once. The same sample was also used in a study of T cells of mothers and their children. That work contributes: The analysis detected no persistent microchimeric T cell clones.

J is TRBJ2-3 and V is TRBV13; D unresolved. Source material: blood. The source of this sequence is a woman in her thirties or forties in good health. The CDR3 nucleotides read TGTGCCAGCACCAAGGAAGATACGCAGTATTTT. Its protein is CASTKEDTQYF.